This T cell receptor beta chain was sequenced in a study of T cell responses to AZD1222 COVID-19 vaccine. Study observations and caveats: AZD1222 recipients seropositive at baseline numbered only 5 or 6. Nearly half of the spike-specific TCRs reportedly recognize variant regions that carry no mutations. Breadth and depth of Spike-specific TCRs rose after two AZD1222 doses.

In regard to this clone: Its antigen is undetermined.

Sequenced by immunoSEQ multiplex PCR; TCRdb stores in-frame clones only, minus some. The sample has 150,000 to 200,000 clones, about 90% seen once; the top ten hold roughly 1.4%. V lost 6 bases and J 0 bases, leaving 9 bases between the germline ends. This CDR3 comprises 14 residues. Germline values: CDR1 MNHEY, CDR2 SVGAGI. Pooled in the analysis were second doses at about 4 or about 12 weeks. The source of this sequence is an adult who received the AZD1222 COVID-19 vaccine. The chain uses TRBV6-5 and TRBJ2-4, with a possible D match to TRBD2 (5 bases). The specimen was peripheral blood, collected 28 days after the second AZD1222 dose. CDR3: CASSTGVAKNIQYF. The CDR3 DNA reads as TGTGCCAGCAGCACCGGGGTAGCCAAAAACATTCAGTACTTC.